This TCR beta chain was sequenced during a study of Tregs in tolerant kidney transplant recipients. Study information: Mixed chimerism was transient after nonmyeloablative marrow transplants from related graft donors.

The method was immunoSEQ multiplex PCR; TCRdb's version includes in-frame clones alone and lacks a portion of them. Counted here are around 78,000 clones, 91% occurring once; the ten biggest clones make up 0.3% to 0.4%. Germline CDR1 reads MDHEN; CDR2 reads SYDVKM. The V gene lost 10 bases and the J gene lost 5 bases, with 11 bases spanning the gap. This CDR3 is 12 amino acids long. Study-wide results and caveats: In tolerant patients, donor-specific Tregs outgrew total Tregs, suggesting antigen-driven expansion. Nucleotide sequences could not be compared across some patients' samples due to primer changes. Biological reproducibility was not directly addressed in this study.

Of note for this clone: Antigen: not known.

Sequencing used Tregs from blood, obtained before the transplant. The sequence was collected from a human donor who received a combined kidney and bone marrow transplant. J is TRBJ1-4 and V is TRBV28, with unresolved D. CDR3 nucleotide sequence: TGTGCCACCCTCGCCCGCAATGAAAAACTGTTTTTT. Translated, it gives CATLARNEKLFF.